The clone carrying this T cell receptor beta chain showed up just a few times. Its antigen is still unknown. This entry is derived from a study of PD-1 blockade in classical Hodgkin lymphoma. Relapse after autologous stem cell transplantation occurred in every patient, and brentuximab vedotin exposure varied. Assay used: immunoSEQ multiplex PCR; TCRdb lists only in-frame clones, some missing. The data hold 20,000 to 30,000 clones, with roughly three quarters observed a single time. Study outcomes and limitations: Diversity similar to that of newly diagnosed patients was seen at baseline in complete responders. Exclusion applied to patients who initiated nivolumab less than 1 year following ASCT. Compared with healthy donors, newly diagnosed patients reportedly showed lower baseline TCR diversity.

Germline CDR1 and CDR2: SGHDT and YYEEEE. This CDR3 is 13 amino acids long. V was shortened by 1 base and J by 1 base, with 5 bases between the two germline ends. Sequencing was performed on peripheral blood mononuclear cells (PBMCs), taken at baseline. The clonotype was recovered from a human donor with classical Hodgkin lymphoma. This chain uses TRBV5-6 with TRBJ1-1, with D unclear. CDR3 region: CASSLFGNTEAFF. The CDR3 coding sequence is TGTGCCAGCAGCTTGTTTGGGAACACTGAAGCTTTCTTT.